The source of this TCR beta chain is a study of blood T cell repertoires in COVID-19. On the study more broadly: Both acute and convalescent COVID-19 samples were obtained from the United States, Italy and Spain. The cDNA or gDNA used as material had been derived from T cells, B-cell-depleted T cells, or PBMCs.

Losses at the gene ends were 0 bases for V and 2 bases for J; bases not matched to a gene: 5. Germline loops: CDR1 SGHRS, CDR2 YFSETQ. The CDR3 has 15 amino acids. Source study methods: Estimation of nucleated cell counts was performed using reference gene primer amplification. The assay was immunoSEQ multiplex PCR, and TCRdb's table has in-frame clones only and misses some. That table gives V, J and clone size, and the DNA gave D and trimming. The sample includes approximately 100,000 clones, roughly 82% of them seen just once. What was sequenced was peripheral blood. The clonotype originates from a man between 60 and 70 years old with acute or convalescent COVID-19. V and J are TRBV5-1 and TRBJ2-7; 7 bases are a match to TRBD1. CDR3 coding DNA: TGCGCCAGCAGCTTGGTTTCAGGGGGAACCTACGAGCAGTACTTC. Translation: CASSLVSGGTYEQYF.